The next 5 T cell receptor beta chains were all read from a single sample in a study of OX40 agonist ivuxolimab in advanced cancers. The library relied on the immunoSEQ multiplex PCR assay. TCRdb stores this immuneACCESS table with in-frame sequences only. Part of the clones is absent; in the studies checked, under half of the shortfall reflects unresolved V genes, and no reason is known for the rest. In this sample the table shows approximately 110,000 clones, roughly 90% of which occur a single time. The ten largest clones take up under 0.85% of the sample. The source was CD4+ or CD8+ T cells sorted from blood, collected in a trial of the OX40 agonist ivuxolimab. Receptors were obtained from an adult with an advanced solid tumor such as melanoma, head and neck, liver or kidney cancer.

The J gene is TRBJ1-2, the V gene TRBV2; 8 bases line up with TRBD1. This CDR3 has 15 amino acids. Trimming at V came to 3 bases and at J to 4 bases, leaving 7 bases not matched to a gene. From germline, CDR1 is SNHLY and CDR2 FYNNEI. The CDR3 region is CASSERTGRPYGYTF. CDR3 DNA: TGTGCCAGCAGTGAGCGGACAGGGCGCCCCTATGGCTACACCTTC.

The CDR3: CASSPNRGRETQYF. Written as DNA, the CDR3 is TGTGCCAGCTCACCCAACAGGGGCCGAGAGACCCAGTACTTC. This rearrangement joins TRBV18 to TRBJ2-5; 7 positions match TRBD1. Unmatched junction bases numbered 5, after V lost 3 bases and J lost 4 bases. CDR1 is KGHSH, CDR2 LQKENI, per germline. The CDR3 totals 14 residues.

This rearrangement joins TRBV20-1 to TRBJ2-1; 10 bases match TRBD2. The CDR3 has 11 amino acids. Germline V lookup: CDR1 DFQATT, CDR2 SNEGSKA (reference sequence). J gave up 12 bases and V 6 bases, and 5 bases lay outside the gene matches. The CDR3 spells CSALGLAAQFF. The CDR3 nucleotides read TGCAGTGCCCTCGGACTAGCGGCGCAGTTCTTC.

The chain has TRBV28 and TRBJ1-5, with D unresolved. This CDR3 contains 13 residues. Trimming took off 7 bases at V and 4 bases at J, with 11 bases between the two ends. Germline values: CDR1 MDHEN, CDR2 SYDVKM. As DNA, the CDR3 is TGTGCCAGCACCACGACTGCGAATCAGCCCCAGCATTTT. It encodes CASTTTANQPQHF. The entire variable domain, with the rest obtained from reference TRBV28 and TRBJ1-5, is as follows: DVKVTQSSRYLVKRTGEKVFLECVQDMDHENMFWYRQDPGLGLRLIYFSYDVKMKEKGDIPEGYSVSREKKERFSLILESASTNQTSMYLCASTTTANQPQHFGDGTRLSIL.

V and J are TRBV7-9 and TRBJ1-5; D gene unclear. The CDR3 runs 13 residues. V lost 1 base and J 5 bases, leaving 6 bases between the germline ends. CDR1 and CDR2 from the germline V gene are SEHNR and FQNEAQ (reference sequence). The CDR3 DNA reads as TGTGCCAGCAGCTTAGTCGTCGATCAGCCCCAGCATTTT. As protein: CASSLVVDQPQHF.